These 10 T cell receptor beta chains came from one sample sequenced in a study of cytomegalovirus exposure and HLA in healthy donors. Measured with immunoSEQ multiplex PCR; TCRdb has only the in-frame clones, and not every one. This sample has 75,000 to 100,000 clones, with 96% found just once. Sequenced material: PBMCs. The receptors stem from a man in his late teens or twenties in good health and CMV-seronegative.

The chain links TRBV13 to TRBJ2-1; a weak D match, TRBD2 (5 bases). The germline V gene encodes CDR1 PRHDT and CDR2 FYEKMQ (reference sequence). The CDR3 contains 13 residues. Trimming stripped 4 bases from V and 3 bases from J, with 7 bases between. The CDR3 here is CASSSGDYNEQFF. CDR3 in DNA: TGTGCCAGCAGCTCCGGGGACTACAATGAGCAGTTCTTC.

V and J are TRBV6-5 and TRBJ2-7, with a weak D call TRBD2 (5 bases). The CDR3 totals 14 residues. The germline V gene has CDR1 MNHEY and CDR2 SVGAGI. V was clipped by 6 bases and J by 2 bases, with 14 bases between them. The CDR3 loop reads CASSLAERPYEQYF. The CDR3 DNA reads TGTGCCAGCAGCCTGGCTGAGCGGCCCTACGAGCAGTACTTC.

The V and J genes are TRBV19 and TRBJ2-5; 10 nucleotides align to TRBD1. The CDR3 consists of 15 residues. J lost 7 bases, V lost 7 bases, and 12 bases had no gene match. Germline CDR1 and CDR2: LNHDA and SQIVND (reference sequence). CDR3 residues: CASTTGTGELVTQYF. CDR3 in DNA: TGTGCCAGTACCACTGGGACAGGGGAATTGGTGACCCAGTACTTC. The variable domain in full, completed from reference TRBV19 and TRBJ2-5, reads DGGITQSPKYLFRKEGQNVTLSCEQNLNHDAMYWYRQDPGQGLRLIYYSQIVNDFQKGDIAEGYSVSREKKESFPLTVTSAQKNPTAFYLCASTTGTGELVTQYFGPGTRLLVL.

V and J are TRBV5-6 and TRBJ2-5; 12 bases are a match to TRBD1. The CDR3 extends over 15 amino acids. V shed 4 bases and J 4 bases; nucleotides not matched to a gene: 5. CDR1 SGHDT and CDR2 YYEEEE come from the germline V gene. Here the CDR3 DNA reads TGTGCCAGCAGCCTAGGGACAGGGGGCACAGAGACCCAGTACTTC. It is translated as CASSLGTGGTETQYF.

V is TRBV27 and J is TRBJ2-3; 7 bases are shared with TRBD2. With V trimmed by 6 bases and J by 4 bases, 10 bases remained unmatched. CDR3 length equals 15 residues. CDR1 and CDR2 from the germline V gene are MNHEY and SMNVEV (reference sequence). CDR3 region: CASRDSGTKPDTQYF. The CDR3 coding sequence is TGTGCCAGCAGGGACTCCGGGACTAAACCAGATACGCAGTATTTT.

This chain connects TRBV28 to TRBJ1-2; 11 bases are shared with TRBD1. Germline V gene data show CDR1 as MDHEN and CDR2 as SYDVKM. The V gene end was trimmed by 2 bases and the J gene end by 5 bases; junction bases not matched to a gene: 7. This CDR3 contains 16 residues. This CDR3 is CASSLQSDRGRYGYTF. DNA of the CDR3: TGTGCCAGCAGTTTACAGTCGGACAGGGGGCGTTATGGCTACACCTTC.

This chain connects TRBV9 to TRBJ2-3; TRBD2 is a possible D gene (6 bases). Germline V gene sequence: CDR1 SGDLS, CDR2 YYNGEE. V shed 4 bases and J shed 7 bases, with 13 bases lying between them. The CDR3 spans 13 residues. The CDR3 loop is CASSPMRDYTQYF. The CDR3 DNA reads as TGTGCCAGCAGCCCTATGCGGGATTATACGCAGTATTTT. The variable domain in full, with the rest retrieved from reference TRBV9 and TRBJ2-3, is DSGVTQTPKHLITATGQRVTLRCSPRSGDLSVYWYQQSLDQGLQFLIQYYNGEERAKGNILERFSAQQFPDLHSELNLSSLELGDSALYFCASSPMRDYTQYFGPGTRLTVL.

The chain uses TRBV7-2 and TRBJ1-5; no definite D call. Trimming removed 1 base from V and 1 base from J, with 11 bases in between. The germline V gene has CDR1 SGHTA and CDR2 FQGNSA. This CDR3 is built from 16 residues. The CDR3 region has the DNA TGTGCCAGCAGCTTAGTTGGCGTGGGCAGCAATCAGCCCCAGCATTTT. This translates into CASSLVGVGSNQPQHF.

Only a few counts were recorded for this clone. CDR3 sequence: CASVALNTEAFF. The CDR3 DNA sequence: TGTGCCAGCGTGGCCTTGAACACTGAAGCTTTCTTT. This rearrangement joins TRBV6-5 to TRBJ1-1; no definite D call. The CDR3 contains 12 residues. Germline CDR1 and CDR2: MNHEY and SVGAGI. The V and J ends lost 8 bases and 0 bases respectively, with 7 bases between them.

The V call is TRBV5-6, the J call TRBJ2-1; tentatively, D is TRBD2 (6 bases). The CDR3 contains 14 residues. Germline V gene lookup returns CDR1 SGHDT and CDR2 YYEEEE. The V end was cut by 0 bases, the J end by 9 bases, with 13 bases between. CDR3 loop: CASSLADLGGEQFF. The CDR3 region has the DNA TGTGCCAGCAGCTTGGCCGACTTGGGGGGTGAGCAGTTCTTC.